The 30 T cell receptor beta chains below all came from one sample that was sequenced in a study of beta chain features in type 1 diabetes. Study-wide points: Type 1 diabetes patients had moderately but significantly shorter TCRB CDR3s in all four CD4+ subsets.

These receptors are not linked to any known antigen. Every isolated RNA sample was fully reverse transcribed, so sequencing captured expressed TCRB transcripts. Only in-frame clones appear in the TCRdb table, and some are missing; sequencing was by immunoSEQ multiplex PCR. The data show about 230,000 clones, 16% seen once. Specimen: naive CD4+ T cells from blood. Receptors originate from a man in his thirties or forties with type 1 diabetes.

This clone was recorded a few times. The rearrangement joins TRBV6-1 to TRBJ2-7, with 10 positions matching TRBD1. The germline CDR1 and CDR2 sequences are MNHNS and SASEGT. CDR3 length: 15 residues. The V and J ends lost 6 bases and 2 bases, in that order; junction bases with no gene match: 7. CDR3 amino acids: CASSPGTGATYEQYF. DNA of the CDR3: TGTGCCAGCAGCCCCGGGACAGGGGCTACCTACGAGCAGTACTTC.

The chain couples TRBV9 to TRBJ2-1; the match to TRBD2 covers 7 bases. V dropped 0 bases and J dropped 4; count of bases not matched to a gene: 7. This CDR3 is 16 amino acids long. Germline values: CDR1 SGDLS, CDR2 YYNGEE. The DNA for the CDR3 is TGTGCCAGCAGCGTAGGCGGGAGTCAGTCATACAATGAGCAGTTCTTC. Its protein product is CASSVGGSQSYNEQFF. Filled out from reference TRBV9 and TRBJ2-1, the complete variable domain reads DSGVTQTPKHLITATGQRVTLRCSPRSGDLSVYWYQQSLDQGLQFLIQYYNGEERAKGNILERFSAQQFPDLHSELNLSSLELGDSALYFCASSVGGSQSYNEQFFGPGTRLTVL.

The table lists this clone with a few counts. The chain has TRBV27 and TRBJ2-1; D unclear. Germline CDR1 reads MNHEY; CDR2 reads SMNVEV (reference sequence). The V end was cut by 3 bases, the J end by 5 bases, with 17 bases between. This CDR3 is 16 amino acids long. CDR3 coding DNA: TGTGCCAGCAGTTTTAGGTCATGGGAAATGGACAATGAGCAGTTCTTC. Its protein is CASSFRSWEMDNEQFF.

This clone was detected only a few times. CDR3 sequence: CASSERTTGELFF. In DNA, the CDR3 is TGTGCCAGCAGCGAAAGGACCACCGGGGAGCTGTTTTTT. J is TRBJ2-2 and V is TRBV7-9; the D is unclear. The germline V gene has CDR1 SEHNR and CDR2 FQNEAQ (reference sequence). The germline V and J ends were trimmed by 5 bases and 4 bases, with 8 bases remaining between them. The CDR3 runs 13 residues.

The chain carries TRBV30 and TRBJ1-2; D is ambiguous. Germline V gene lookup returns CDR1 GTSNPN and CDR2 SVGIG (reference sequence). The V end was cut by 4 bases, the J end by 3 bases, with 12 bases between. This CDR3 is built from 13 residues. DNA of the CDR3: TGTGCCTGGACTGAGGGCGAAGACTATGGCTACACCTTC. Amino acids: CAWTEGEDYGYTF. Using reference TRBV30 and TRBJ1-2 for the parts outside the CDR3, the full variable domain is SQTIHQWPATLVQPVGSPLSLECTVEGTSNPNLYWYRQAAGRGLQLLFYSVGIGQISSEVPQNLSASRPQDRQFILSSKKLLLSDSGFYLCAWTEGEDYGYTFGSGTRLTVV.

The table lists this clone with a few counts. The V call is TRBV20-1, the J call TRBJ2-3; D gene ambiguous. Germline V CDR1 and CDR2: DFQATT, SNEGSKA (reference sequence). The CDR3 is made up of 9 amino acids. Written as DNA, the CDR3 is TGCAGCGCGGAAGATACGCAGTATTTT. It codes for CSAEDTQYF.

The rearrangement uses TRBV30 and TRBJ1-2, with TRBD1 as a possible D gene (5 bases). Germline CDR1 GTSNPN, CDR2 SVGIG (reference sequence). This CDR3 has 15 residues. The V end was cut by 2 bases, the J end by 7 bases, with 20 bases between. CDR3 DNA sequence: TGTGCCTGGAGTATCGATTCAGGGTACAGTCGTGGCTACACCTTC. This gives the protein CAWSIDSGYSRGYTF.

This chain links TRBV7-8 with TRBJ2-1, with 7 bases identical to TRBD1. CDR1 is SGHVS, CDR2 FQNEAQ, per germline. V dropped 5 bases and J dropped 5; count of bases not matched to a gene: 12. This CDR3 region has 16 residues. CDR3 in DNA: TGTGCCAGCAGCATGCCCCGGGACAGTGTCAACAATGAGCAGTTCTTC. Translation gives CASSMPRDSVNNEQFF. Variable domain in full (rest from reference TRBV7-8 and TRBJ2-1): GAGVSQSPRYKVAKRGQDVALRCDPISGHVSLFWYQQALGQGPEFLTYFQNEAQLDKSGLPSDRFFAERPEGSVSTLKIQRTQQEDSAVYLCASSMPRDSVNNEQFFGPGTRLTVL.

This clone was observed a handful of times. The chain recombines TRBV7-8 with TRBJ2-3; D remains unclear. Germline loops: CDR1 SGHVS, CDR2 FQNEAQ. V dropped 1 base and J dropped 10 bases, with 15 bases sitting between them. This CDR3 is 14 amino acids long. CDR3 DNA: TGTGCCAGCAGCTTAGGATCAGCCCAGGTAGCGCAGTATTTT. Its translation is CASSLGSAQVAQYF. The entire variable domain, with the rest obtained from reference TRBV7-8 and TRBJ2-3, is as follows: GAGVSQSPRYKVAKRGQDVALRCDPISGHVSLFWYQQALGQGPEFLTYFQNEAQLDKSGLPSDRFFAERPEGSVSTLKIQRTQQEDSAVYLCASSLGSAQVAQYFGPGTRLTVL.

The chain links TRBV30 to TRBJ1-1; D gene unclear. CDR1 GTSNPN and CDR2 SVGIG come from the germline V gene (reference sequence). Trimming pared 4 bases from V and 2 bases from J, leaving 11 bases between. This CDR3 spans 13 amino acids. Here the CDR3 reads CAWKVQRNTEAFF. The CDR3 coding sequence is TGTGCCTGGAAAGTACAGCGAAACACTGAAGCTTTCTTT.

The V gene is TRBV29-1, the J gene TRBJ2-5; possibly TRBD1 or TRBD2 for D (5 bases each). This CDR3 has 13 amino acids. Trimming removed 1 base from V and 11 bases from J, with 17 bases in between. CDR1 is SQVTM and CDR2 is ANQGSEA in the germline V gene. The CDR3 DNA is TGCAGCGTTGAAGGAGGGGCTCACGGGAAGCAGTACTTC. This sequence encodes CSVEGGAHGKQYF.

The rearrangement joins TRBV9 to TRBJ2-1, with D perhaps matching TRBD1 (5 bases). CDR1 and CDR2 from the germline V gene are SGDLS and YYNGEE. Trimming removed 0 bases from V and 9 bases from J, with 10 bases in between. CDR3 length equals 13 residues. CDR3 DNA: TGTGCCAGCAGCGTAGGTAGGGGCGGTGAGCAGTTCTTC. Its protein is CASSVGRGGEQFF.

This clone was counted a few times. This chain links TRBV20-1 with TRBJ2-1, with D perhaps matching TRBD1 (6 bases). The CDR3 is 10 residues long. The ends were cut back, 6 bases at V and 6 bases at J, with 6 bases in the middle. Germline CDR1 is DFQATT and CDR2 is SNEGSKA (reference sequence). The CDR3 DNA is TGCAGTGCGGGGGCCAATGAGCAGTTCTTC. Translation gives CSAGANEQFF.

The chain is built from TRBV18 and TRBJ2-5, with 8 bases matching TRBD1. CDR1 and CDR2 (germline): KGHSH, LQKENI. The junction had 12 bases not matched to a gene; V was cut back by 0 bases and J by 6 bases. The length of the CDR3 is 17 residues. The chain's CDR3 is CASSPPNDRGQRKTQYF. Here the CDR3 DNA reads TGTGCCAGCTCACCACCGAACGACAGGGGTCAGCGGAAGACCCAGTACTTC.

J is TRBJ1-5 and V is TRBV6-5; the D is unclear. The V end was cut by 5 bases, the J end by 4 bases, with 9 bases between. CDR1 and CDR2 (germline): MNHEY, SVGAGI. There are 13 residues in the CDR3. CDR3 in DNA: TGTGCCAGCAGTCACCATCTAAATCAGCCCCAGCATTTT. Translating it yields CASSHHLNQPQHF.

This clone has only a few counts. The rearrangement uses TRBV29-1 and TRBJ2-1, with D unresolved. Germline CDR1 reads SQVTM; CDR2 reads ANQGSEA. The CDR3 loop spans 10 amino acids. V lost 5 bases and J lost 7, with 6 bases in between. CDR3 in amino acids: CSVFGNEQFF. In DNA form, the CDR3 reads TGCAGCGTTTTTGGGAATGAGCAGTTCTTC.

This clone was seen only a few times. The J gene is TRBJ2-7, the V gene TRBV29-1; D may correspond to TRBD1 or TRBD2 (5 bases each). With 0 bases removed from V and 7 bases from J, the gap between germline ends came to 13 bases. Germline lookup yields CDR1 SQVTM and CDR2 ANQGSEA. This CDR3 region has 13 residues. The CDR3: CSVEDSMGVEQYF. CDR3 bases: TGCAGCGTTGAAGATTCCATGGGGGTTGAGCAGTACTTC.

This chain links TRBV4-3 with TRBJ2-7, with 8 bases aligning to TRBD2. There are 16 residues in the CDR3. From germline, CDR1 is LGHNA and CDR2 YSLEER. Losses at the gene ends were 0 bases for V and 2 bases for J; bases not matched to a gene: 6. CDR3: CASSQDIAGRAYEQYF. DNA for the CDR3: TGCGCCAGCAGCCAAGATATAGCGGGAAGGGCCTACGAGCAGTACTTC.

Only a few counts were recorded for this clone. V gene TRBV2 combines with J gene TRBJ2-5; maybe TRBD2 (5 bases). V was shortened by 5 bases and J by 7 bases, with 11 bases between the two germline ends. The CDR3 consists of 12 residues. Germline CDR1 SNHLY, CDR2 FYNNEI. Here the CDR3 reads CASSLTEATQYF. The DNA for the CDR3 is TGTGCCAGCAGTTTGACGGAGGCGACCCAGTACTTC.

This clone was found a few times. The sample holds other DNA sequences that translate to the same CDR3. CDR3 sequence (DNA): TGTGCCATCAGTGAGGCTAGCGGGAGGGCCAATGAGCAGTTCTTC. It is translated as CAISEASGRANEQFF. This chain links TRBV10-3 with TRBJ2-1, with 12 bases identical to TRBD2. With 2 bases clipped from V and 6 bases from J, the junction kept 2 bases outside the gene matches. The CDR3 totals 15 residues. From germline, CDR1 is ENHRY and CDR2 SYGVKD.

This clone appeared a few times. V and J are TRBV25-1 and TRBJ2-1; D is perhaps TRBD1 (6 bases). CDR1 MGHDK and CDR2 SYGVNS come from the germline V gene. Trimming took off 6 bases at V and 9 bases at J, with 12 bases between the two ends. The CDR3 runs 12 residues. The CDR3: CASRTGPTEQFF. CDR3 coding DNA: TGTGCCAGCAGAACAGGGCCCACTGAGCAGTTCTTC.

As for this clone: Germline is not matched at one junction end, which may reflect a read error. The V and J genes are TRBV29-1 and TRBJ2-7; D possibly corresponds to TRBD2 (6 bases). The CDR3 is 13 residues long. CDR1 SQVTM and CDR2 ANQGSEA come from the germline V gene. CDR3 amino acids: CSVKGLHSDEQYF. The CDR3 DNA sequence: TGCAGCGTTAAGGGACTTCACTCCGACGAGCAGTACTTC.

The table lists this clone with a few counts. The rearrangement uses TRBV9 and TRBJ2-3; tentatively, D is TRBD1 (5 bases). The germline V gene encodes CDR1 SGDLS and CDR2 YYNGEE. Between the trimmed V and J ends, which lost 5 bases and 6 bases, there was a span of 13 bases. The CDR3 is made up of 13 amino acids. CDR3 loop: CASSLTGPDTQYF. The CDR3 DNA reads as TGTGCCAGCAGTCTTACAGGTCCTGATACGCAGTATTTT.

The chain couples TRBV7-2 to TRBJ2-7; TRBD1 matches 7 bases. CDR1 is SGHTA and CDR2 is FQGNSA in the germline V gene. The CDR3 sequence is 13 residues long. The V gene end was trimmed by 7 bases and the J gene end by 3 bases; junction bases not matched to a gene: 6. CDR3 region: CASTLYRGYEQYF. The CDR3 nucleotides are TGTGCCAGCACTCTTTACAGGGGCTACGAGCAGTACTTC.

This clone was counted between two and nine times. The gene calls are TRBV4-3 and TRBJ1-2; TRBD1 aligns across 10 bases. Trimming took 1 base from V and 4 from J; bases not matched to a gene: 9. From germline, CDR1 is LGHNA and CDR2 YSLEER. The CDR3 has 17 amino acids. The CDR3 spells CASSQGTSGQGSYGYTF. Written as DNA, the CDR3 is TGCGCCAGCAGCCAAGGGACCTCGGGACAGGGGAGCTATGGCTACACCTTC.

Only a few counts were recorded for this clone. The V gene is TRBV29-1, the J gene TRBJ1-5, with D possibly TRBD1 on 5 matching bases. Germline CDR1 and CDR2: SQVTM and ANQGSEA. The CDR3 totals 13 residues. V was trimmed by 4 bases and J by 4 bases, leaving 11 bases between them. The CDR3: CSVATEINQPQHF. For the CDR3, the DNA is TGCAGCGTTGCGACAGAGATAAATCAGCCCCAGCATTTT.

The chain's CDR3 is CASSAAGGTNEKLFF. The CDR3 DNA reads TGTGCCAGCAGCGCGGCAGGGGGAACTAATGAAAAACTGTTTTTT. The chain employs TRBV25-1 and TRBJ1-4; 7 positions agree with TRBD1. CDR3 length: 15 amino acids. V lost 6 bases and J lost 1; bases outside the gene matches: 5. Germline loops: CDR1 MGHDK, CDR2 SYGVNS.

V is TRBV7-2 and J is TRBJ2-1; 9 nucleotides agree with TRBD2. The CDR3 covers 16 residues. Germline values: CDR1 SGHTA, CDR2 FQGNSA. V shed 3 bases, J shed 3 bases, and the junction held 6 bases outside the gene matches. CDR3: CASSFQAGGGYNEQFF. CDR3 nucleotide sequence: TGTGCCAGCAGCTTTCAAGCGGGAGGAGGCTACAATGAGCAGTTCTTC. The full variable domain, its missing parts supplied by reference TRBV7-2 and TRBJ2-1, is GAGVSQSPSNKVTEKGKDVELRCDPISGHTALYWYRQSLGQGLEFLIYFQGNSAPDKSGLPSDRFSAERTGGSVSTLTIQRTQQEDSAVYLCASSFQAGGGYNEQFFGPGTRLTVL.

The chain combines TRBV30 with TRBJ1-1; TRBD1 aligns across 8 bases. The CDR3 consists of 13 residues. The germline V gene encodes CDR1 GTSNPN and CDR2 SVGIG (reference sequence). The V segment lost 8 bases and the J segment 4 bases; nucleotides outside the gene matches: 9. The CDR3 here is CATAGGGGTEAFF. The CDR3 coding sequence is TGTGCCACTGCAGGGGGCGGAGGCACTGAAGCTTTCTTT.

The chain carries TRBV20-1 and TRBJ2-7; D remains unclear. CDR1 DFQATT and CDR2 SNEGSKA come from the germline V gene (reference sequence). V dropped 4 bases and J dropped 2 bases, with 6 bases sitting between them. The CDR3 has 11 residues. The CDR3 sequence is CSAIPTYEQYF. DNA for the CDR3: TGCAGTGCTATACCTACCTACGAGCAGTACTTC.